A single sample gave rise to the 17 T cell receptor beta chains below, sequenced in a study of identical twins. TCRdb re-derived calls from the 5' RACE reads in MiXCR, one entry per CDR3 protein. The data hold 1.5 million to 2 million distinct CDR3 sequences, with less than 35% observed a single time. The sample comprised cord blood. The receptors here all came from a newborn girl in good health.

CDR3 sequence (DNA): TGTGCCAGCAGCCCGACGATTGGGAGGGGCAATGAGCAGTTCTTC. This translates into CASSPTIGRGNEQFF. The V call is TRBV7-9, the J call TRBJ2-1; 7 bases are shared with TRBD2. This CDR3 spans 15 amino acids. After removal of 5 bases from V and 6 bases from J, the junction contained 10 bases not matched to a gene. The germline CDR1 and CDR2 sequences are SEHNR and FQNEAQ (reference sequence).

V and J are TRBV10-3 and TRBJ2-6, with 10 bases identical to TRBD1. Germline V CDR1 and CDR2: ENHRY, SYGVKD. V was clipped by 4 bases and J by 0 bases; unmatched bases: 0. The CDR3 length is 16 residues. CDR3 sequence (DNA): TGTGCCATCAGTGGGACAGGGGGCTCTGGGGCCAACGTCCTGACTTTC. This codes for CAISGTGGSGANVLTF.

J is TRBJ2-4 and V is TRBV18, with 9 bases that match TRBD1. The closer fit of TRBJ2-5 to the DNA end suggests the J call may be wrong. The CDR3 length is 14 residues. Per germline, CDR1 KGHSH and CDR2 LQKENI. Here the CDR3 DNA reads TGTGCCAGCTCTCAGACAGGGGGTAAAGAGACCCAGTACTTC. Translating it yields CASSQTGGKETQYF.

This clonotype was seen a few times. The rearrangement links TRBV7-2 to TRBJ2-3, with TRBD2 matching over 8 bases. The germline V gene has CDR1 SGHTA and CDR2 FQGNSA. The CDR3 is 15 residues long. Germline trimming cut 6 bases from V and 4 bases from J; bases unmatched to any gene: 9. DNA of the CDR3: TGTGCCAGCAGTCCCAGCGGGAGAGGCGCAGATACGCAGTATTTT. Protein: CASSPSGRGADTQYF.

V usage is TRBV6-6 and J usage is TRBJ1-1; a weak D match, TRBD1 (6 bases). Trimming shortened V by 9 bases and J by 0 bases, and 14 bases separated the two germline ends. This CDR3 spans 14 amino acids. The germline gives CDR1 MNHNY, CDR2 SVGAGI (reference sequence). The CDR3 spells CARLGGALNTEAFF. CDR3 DNA sequence: TGTGCCAGGCTGGGGGGGGCTCTGAACACTGAAGCTTTCTTT.

The rearrangement links TRBV20-1 to TRBJ2-2; the D gene is possibly TRBD2 (6 bases). CDR1 is DFQATT and CDR2 is SNEGSKA in the germline V gene (reference sequence). The CDR3 covers 16 residues. The ends were cut back, 2 bases at V and 1 base at J, with 14 bases in the middle. The CDR3 DNA is TGCAGTGCTAGACAGAACCGGGGGAGGAACACCGGGGAGCTGTTTTTT. Translated, it gives CSARQNRGRNTGELFF.

V usage is TRBV30 and J usage is TRBJ2-1; 8 nucleotides match TRBD2. Germline V CDR1 and CDR2: GTSNPN, SVGIG (reference sequence). This CDR3 contains 13 residues. V lost 1 base and J lost 6; bases outside the gene matches: 2. In DNA form, the CDR3 reads TGTGCCTGGAGTGGACTAGCGTCCAATGAGCAGTTCTTC. Translation: CAWSGLASNEQFF.

The J gene is TRBJ2-7, the V gene TRBV5-1; D possibly uses TRBD1 or TRBD2 (5 bases each). There are 15 residues in the CDR3. V lost 2 bases and J 4 bases, leaving 16 bases between the germline ends. Germline V gene data show CDR1 as SGHRS and CDR2 as YFSETQ. As DNA, the CDR3 is TGCGCCAGCAGCTTTACCCCGGGACCGACTTACGAGCAGTACTTC. Its protein is CASSFTPGPTYEQYF.

In this sample, this clonotype turned up a few times. The CDR3 DNA follows: TGTGCCAGCAGTTCCCGTTCTAGCGGGGTCTACGAGCAGTACTTC. Amino acids: CASSSRSSGVYEQYF. The chain couples TRBV12-3 or TRBV12-4 to TRBJ2-7; 9 positions match TRBD2. Germline trimming cut 4 bases from V and 3 bases from J; bases unmatched to any gene: 7. CDR3 length: 15 residues.

The chain employs TRBV7-6 and TRBJ1-1, with a tentative D call TRBD1 (6 bases). V lost 1 base, J lost 2 bases, and 11 bases lay in between. Germline values: CDR1 SGHVS, CDR2 FNYEAQ. The length of the CDR3 is 15 residues. The DNA of the CDR3 is TGTGCCAGCAGCTTAGGGCAGGGGTTCAACACTGAAGCTTTCTTT. Translated: CASSLGQGFNTEAFF. Drawing the rest from reference TRBV7-6 and TRBJ1-1, the complete variable domain is GAGVSQSPRYKVTKRGQDVALRCDPISGHVSLYWYRQALGQGPEFLTYFNYEAQQDKSGLPNDRFSAERPEGSISTLTIQRTEQRDSAMYRCASSLGQGFNTEAFFGQGTRLTVV.

This clonotype was counted between two and nine times. As DNA, the CDR3 is TGCGCCAGCAGCTCATTGGAACCCGGGACAAGTCCCTACAATGAGCAGTACTTC. Amino acid sequence: CASSSLEPGTSPYNEQYF. The chain recombines TRBV5-1 with TRBJ2-1; perhaps TRBD1 as D (6 bases). Near its end, the DNA agrees better with TRBJ2-7, so the J call may be wrong. The germline V gene encodes CDR1 SGHRS and CDR2 YFSETQ. CDR3 length: 18 amino acids.

This clonotype was observed a few times. The V call is TRBV10-3, the J call TRBJ1-2; D not certain. Germline V gene sequence: CDR1 ENHRY, CDR2 SYGVKD. Trimming stripped 7 bases from V and 0 bases from J, with 9 bases between. The CDR3 extends over 13 amino acids. The CDR3 nucleotides read TGTGCCATCACTCCGACGGCTAACTATGGCTACACCTTC. It translates to CAITPTANYGYTF.

CDR3 sequence reads: CASSQVWGEDYNEQFF. The CDR3 DNA reads TGCGCCAGCAGCCAAGTCTGGGGGGAAGATTACAATGAGCAGTTCTTC. This chain joins TRBV4-1 and TRBJ2-1, with D maybe TRBD2 (6 bases). The V end lost 1 base, the J end lost 4 bases, and 14 bases lay between the germline ends. From germline, CDR1 is MGHRA and CDR2 YSYEKL. This CDR3 region has 16 residues.

There are a few counts of this clonotype. The gene calls are TRBV6-5 and TRBJ2-7, with a possible D match to TRBD2 (6 bases). Between the trimmed V and J ends, which lost 7 bases and 1 base, there was a span of 14 bases. CDR3 length equals 14 residues. From germline, CDR1 is MNHEY and CDR2 SVGAGI. The CDR3 protein is CASTRDSTSYEQYF. As DNA, the CDR3 is TGTGCCAGCACCCGGGACTCTACTTCCTACGAGCAGTACTTC.

The genes are TRBV10-2 and TRBJ1-5; D ambiguous. This CDR3 comprises 14 residues. V lost 9 bases, J lost 0 bases, and 12 bases lay in between. The germline V gene has CDR1 WSHSY and CDR2 SAAADI. The CDR3: CASLPAGSNQPQHF. CDR3 in DNA: TGCGCCAGTCTCCCGGCCGGTAGCAATCAGCCCCAGCATTTT.

This clonotype was counted ten times or more. V usage is TRBV24-1 and J usage is TRBJ2-3; 10 bases are a match to TRBD1. CDR3 size: 16 residues. The V gene's germline CDR1 is KGHDR and CDR2 SFDVKD. The ends lost 2 bases at V and 6 bases at J; junction bases unmatched: 7. The CDR3 nucleotides are TGTGCCACCAGTGATTCGACAGGGGGCTCGCCCGATACGCAGTATTTT. This translates into CATSDSTGGSPDTQYF.

Points on this clonotype: Because it lacks the conserved phenylalanine or tryptophan at the end, this CDR3 is likely a read error. J is TRBJ2-7 and V is TRBV20-1, with D tentatively TRBD1 (5 bases). The J call is doubtful: the DNA matches TRBJ2-5 better. CDR1 and CDR2 (germline): DFQATT, SNEGSKA (reference sequence). The CDR3 consists of 14 residues. This CDR3 is CSARLQGREETQYL. In DNA form, the CDR3 reads TGCAGTGCTAGACTTCAGGGCAGGGAAGAGACCCAGTACTTA.